This T cell receptor (beta chain) was profiled in a study of immune evolution from preneoplasia to lung adenocarcinoma. The study, taken as a whole, reports: Normal lung had the highest top T cell clone frequencies.

H&E slides confirmed each diagnosis, reviewed by two pathologists independently. The CDR3 has 17 amino acids. Per germline, CDR1 SGHTA and CDR2 FQGNSA. The junction had 10 bases not matched to a gene; V was cut back by 5 bases and J by 0 bases. Assay: immunoSEQ multiplex PCR; the TCRdb copy retains only in-frame clones and omits some. The sample includes under 3,000 clones, 65% to 80% seen only once; the top ten take roughly 15%. This clone was counted only a few times. Its target is not known. The chain employs TRBV7-2 and TRBJ2-1; 7 nucleotides align to TRBD2. The sequence was collected from a person aged 70 to 85 with lung adenocarcinoma. The sequenced material came from FFPE adjacent normal lung tissue. The CDR3 region has the DNA TGTGCCAGCAGCGCCCTGACTGGCGGGAGCTCCTACAATGAGCAGTTCTTC. It codes for CASSALTGGSSYNEQFF.